Following are 16 T cell receptor beta chains from one sample sequenced in a study of T cell responses to AZD1222 COVID-19 vaccine. Assay: immunoSEQ multiplex PCR; the TCRdb copy retains only in-frame clones and omits some. The sample shows tens of thousands of clones, around 80% of them seen only once. The sequenced sample was peripheral blood, obtained on day 0 of AZD1222 vaccination. The receptors originated from an adult in good health.

The rearrangement links TRBV28 to TRBJ1-5, with D unresolved. Trimming shortened V by 5 bases and J by 2 bases, and 13 bases separated the two germline ends. The CDR3 spans 15 residues. Looked up from germline, CDR1 is MDHEN and CDR2 is SYDVKM. The CDR3 spells CASSRPSTRNQPQHF. CDR3 bases: TGTGCCAGCAGTCGGCCAAGCACCCGCAATCAGCCCCAGCATTTT.

This clone has just one count. The genes are TRBV2 and TRBJ2-7; 9 bases align to TRBD1. Looked up from germline, CDR1 is SNHLY and CDR2 is FYNNEI. The CDR3 has 13 amino acids. The V segment lost 9 bases and the J segment 5 bases; nucleotides outside the gene matches: 8. In nucleotides, the CDR3 is TGTGCCAGAGCCGGACAGGGGCAACACGAGCAGTACTTC. Encoded protein: CARAGQGQHEQYF.

The chain joins TRBV28 to TRBJ2-1; D uncertain. CDR1 MDHEN and CDR2 SYDVKM come from the germline V gene. Trimming stripped 3 bases from V and 1 base from J, with 13 bases between. The length of the CDR3 is 16 residues. As DNA, the CDR3 is TGTGCCAGCAGTTTTACCTCGGCCGGGTCCTACAATGAGCAGTTCTTC. It yields the protein CASSFTSAGSYNEQFF.

V and J are TRBV19 and TRBJ1-5, with 7 bases aligning to TRBD1. CDR1 and CDR2 (germline): LNHDA, SQIVND (reference sequence). This CDR3 spans 16 amino acids. J lost 7 bases, V lost 2 bases, and 11 bases had no gene match. DNA for the CDR3: TGTGCCAGTAGTATAAGGGGGGACAGCCGTGGGCAGCCCCAGCATTTT. It codes for CASSIRGDSRGQPQHF.

The chain carries TRBV6-1 and TRBJ2-3; 8 bases are shared with TRBD2. With 4 bases clipped from V and 5 bases from J, the junction kept 14 bases outside the gene matches. Looked up from germline, CDR1 is MNHNS and CDR2 is SASEGT. The CDR3 sequence is 17 residues long. The CDR3 sequence: CASSAFLPGGPGDTQYF. The CDR3 nucleotides are TGTGCCAGCAGTGCCTTCTTACCGGGGGGGCCGGGAGATACGCAGTATTTT.

This clone was detected only once. The J gene is TRBJ1-1, the V gene TRBV27, with TRBD1 as a possible D gene (5 bases). CDR1 is MNHEY and CDR2 is SMNVEV in the germline V gene (reference sequence). The germline V and J ends were trimmed by 6 bases and 8 bases, with 19 bases remaining between them. This CDR3 contains 14 residues. The CDR3 nucleotides are TGTGCCAGCAGGAAAGGACCGACAGCAGGGGAAGCTTTCTTT. Amino acids: CASRKGPTAGEAFF.

The V call is TRBV19, the J call TRBJ2-7; tentative D call: TRBD1 (6 bases). The germline V and J ends were trimmed by 4 bases and 7 bases, with 17 bases remaining between them. In germline, CDR1 is LNHDA, CDR2 SQIVND (reference sequence). The CDR3 totals 14 residues. The CDR3 coding sequence is TGTGCCAGTAGTACGTCTCTGGGGGCAGGGGAGCAGTACTTC. It translates to CASSTSLGAGEQYF. Looking up the rest from reference TRBV19 and TRBJ2-7 gives the full variable domain: DGGITQSPKYLFRKEGQNVTLSCEQNLNHDAMYWYRQDPGQGLRLIYYSQIVNDFQKGDIAEGYSVSREKKESFPLTVTSAQKNPTAFYLCASSTSLGAGEQYFGPGTRLTVT.

In its sample, this clone was seen a few times. Other DNA sequences within the sample encode an identical CDR3. This rearrangement joins TRBV19 to TRBJ2-1; unclear D gene. Between the trimmed V and J ends, which lost 5 bases and 0 bases, there was a span of 5 bases. The CDR3 contains 13 residues. Germline V gives CDR1 LNHDA, CDR2 SQIVND (reference sequence). The CDR3 sequence: CASSSFSYNEQFF. The CDR3 DNA follows: TGTGCCAGTAGTTCATTCTCCTACAATGAGCAGTTCTTC.

This clone appeared a single time. V is TRBV18 and J is TRBJ2-2; D call uncertain. The germline V gene encodes CDR1 KGHSH and CDR2 LQKENI. V lost 3 bases and J 4 bases, leaving 12 bases between the germline ends. The CDR3 totals 15 residues. The CDR3 bases are TGTGCCAGCTCACCCATGGACGATTCCACCGGGGAGCTGTTTTTT. Amino acids: CASSPMDDSTGELFF.

This clone appeared a few times. V usage is TRBV3-1 (or the pseudogene TRBV3-2) and J usage is TRBJ1-2, with D uncertain. In germline, CDR1 is LGHDT, CDR2 YNNKEL (reference sequence). This CDR3 contains 14 residues. Trimming took off 8 bases at V and 8 bases at J, with 21 bases between the two ends. DNA for the CDR3: TGTGCCAGCCGATCGAACGGACGGATCACGGGCTACACCTTC. Amino acids: CASRSNGRITGYTF.

The gene calls are TRBV29-1 and TRBJ2-1; TRBD2 matches at 9 bases. The germline gives CDR1 SQVTM, CDR2 ANQGSEA. CDR3 length: 17 amino acids. The V gene end was trimmed by 7 bases and the J gene end by 0 bases; junction bases not matched to a gene: 13. The CDR3 nucleotides are TGCAGCGCCCGGTCCAGCGGGAGGCAGAGCTCCTACAATGAGCAGTTCTTC. This encodes CSARSSGRQSSYNEQFF.

The V call is TRBV20-1, the J call TRBJ1-1; D gene ambiguous. V was shortened by 3 bases and J by 0 bases, with 8 bases between the two germline ends. The CDR3 loop spans 13 amino acids. Germline assignment: CDR1 DFQATT and CDR2 SNEGSKA (reference sequence). CDR3 loop: CSASNTLNTEAFF. CDR3 nucleotide sequence: TGCAGTGCTAGTAACACCTTGAACACTGAAGCTTTCTTT.

The rearrangement links TRBV18 to TRBJ2-7; 8 bases match TRBD1. The CDR3 runs 18 residues. The germline V gene has CDR1 KGHSH and CDR2 LQKENI. Unmatched junction bases numbered 16, after V lost 2 bases and J lost 4 bases. In DNA, the CDR3 is TGTGCCAGCTCACCAGTTAATAGCCGGGACAGGCAATTGTACGAGCAGTACTTC. Protein sequence: CASSPVNSRDRQLYEQYF.

The CDR3 DNA is TGTGCCAGTAGTATAGGAGTTGCAACTAATGAAAAACTGTTTTTT. Protein product: CASSIGVATNEKLFF. This chain uses TRBV19 with TRBJ1-4; D is unresolved. CDR1 and CDR2 (germline): LNHDA, SQIVND (reference sequence). This CDR3 comprises 15 residues. V was pared by 1 base and J by 0 bases, with 6 bases between.

The V call is TRBV28, the J call TRBJ2-1, with D perhaps matching TRBD1 (5 bases). V gave up 2 bases and J gave up 4 bases, with 9 bases separating them. This CDR3 region has 14 residues. Looked up from germline, CDR1 is MDHEN and CDR2 is SYDVKM. This CDR3 is CASSLPSGYNEQFF. The CDR3 DNA reads TGTGCCAGCAGTTTACCATCAGGGTACAATGAGCAGTTCTTC. Supplemented by reference TRBV28 and TRBJ2-1, the full variable domain reads DVKVTQSSRYLVKRTGEKVFLECVQDMDHENMFWYRQDPGLGLRLIYFSYDVKMKEKGDIPEGYSVSREKKERFSLILESASTNQTSMYLCASSLPSGYNEQFFGPGTRLTVL.

The CDR3 protein is CASSLDIGPNYGYTF. The CDR3 DNA reads as TGTGCCAGCAGCCTGGACATCGGGCCAAACTATGGCTACACCTTC. The rearrangement links TRBV11-2 to TRBJ1-2; TRBD1 might be the D (5 bases). There are 15 residues in the CDR3. Germline V gives CDR1 SGHAT, CDR2 FQNNGV. The V and J ends lost 5 bases and 2 bases respectively, with 15 bases between them.